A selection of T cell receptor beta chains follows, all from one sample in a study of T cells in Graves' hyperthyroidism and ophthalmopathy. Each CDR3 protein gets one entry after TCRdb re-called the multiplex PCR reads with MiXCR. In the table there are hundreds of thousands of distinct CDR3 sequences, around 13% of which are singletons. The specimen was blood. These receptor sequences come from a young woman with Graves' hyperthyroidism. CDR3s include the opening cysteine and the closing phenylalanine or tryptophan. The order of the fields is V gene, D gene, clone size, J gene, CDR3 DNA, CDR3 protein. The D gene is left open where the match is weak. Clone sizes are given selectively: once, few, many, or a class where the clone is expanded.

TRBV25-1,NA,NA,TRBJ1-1,TGTGCCAGCAGTGGTTATCGGGGGCTCCTAGCTGAAGCTTTCTTT,CASSGYRGLLAEAFF
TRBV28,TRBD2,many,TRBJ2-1,TGTGCCAGCAACCCATCCGGGACTAGCGGGATCCATGAGCAGTTCTTC,CASNPSGTSGIHEQFF
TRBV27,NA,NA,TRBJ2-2,TGTGCCAGCAGTTTGGGACACTTCGGCGGGGAGCTGTTTTTT,CASSLGHFGGELFF
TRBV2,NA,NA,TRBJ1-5,TGTGCCAGCAGTGACTCGGGCAGCCTCAATCAGCCCCAGCATTTT,CASSDSGSLNQPQHF
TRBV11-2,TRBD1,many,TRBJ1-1,TGTGCCAGCAGCTGGGGGGCAGGGGGGACTGAAGCTTTCTTT,CASSWGAGGTEAFF
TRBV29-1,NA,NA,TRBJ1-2,TGCAGCGCCGAGAAGGGTAACTATGGCTACACCTTC,CSAEKGNYGYTF
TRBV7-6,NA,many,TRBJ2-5,TGTGCCAGCAGCTTAGTCTGGGGGCGGAGGGAGACCCAGTACTTC,CASSLVWGRRETQYF
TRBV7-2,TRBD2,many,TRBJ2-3,TGTGCCAGCAGCTCAGCGGGAGGGCGCGCAGATACGCAGTATTTT,CASSSAGGRADTQYF
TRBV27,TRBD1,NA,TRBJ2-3,TGTGCCAGCAGCCCTTACCAAGGACAGGGGAGCACAGATACGCAGTATTTT,CASSPYQGQGSTDTQYF
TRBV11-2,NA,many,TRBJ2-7,TGTGCCAGCAGCTTAGATCTGAAGGGATCCTACGAGCAGTACTTC,CASSLDLKGSYEQYF
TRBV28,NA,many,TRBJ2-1,TGTGCCAGCAGTTCTGCCACTATTACCAATGAGCAGTTCTTC,CASSSATITNEQFF
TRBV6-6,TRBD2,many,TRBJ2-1,TGTGCCAGCAGTTACCCTAGCGGGAGAGGCTACAATGAGCAGTTCTTC,CASSYPSGRGYNEQFF
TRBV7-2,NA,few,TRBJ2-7,TGTGCCAGCAGCGGGGTAGTCGGGGAAACCTCCAAGCAGTACTTC,CASSGVVGETSKQYF
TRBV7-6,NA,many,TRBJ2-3,TGTGCCAGCAGCCGAACTCCCCTAGGAACAGATACGCAGTATTTT,CASSRTPLGTDTQYF
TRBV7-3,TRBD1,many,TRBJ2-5,TGTGCCAGCAGCAAGACAGGGACCGCGTACCAAGAGACCCAGTACTTC,CASSKTGTAYQETQYF
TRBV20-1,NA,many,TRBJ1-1,TGCAGTGCTAGAGCGGCGGGGAATAGTGCTGAAGCTTTCTTT,CSARAAGNSAEAFF
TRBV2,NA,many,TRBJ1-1,TGTGCCAGCAGGGACGGACTGATGAACACTGAAGCTTTCTTT,CASRDGLMNTEAFF
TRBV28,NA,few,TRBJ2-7,TGTGCCAGCAGTTTCTCGACCTCCGAGCAGTACTTC,CASSFSTSEQYF
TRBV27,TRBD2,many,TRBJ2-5,TGTGCCAGCAGATCTAGCGGGGTACAAGAGACCCAGTACTTC,CASRSSGVQETQYF
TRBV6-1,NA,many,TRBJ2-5,TGTGCCAGCAGTTCCGGACTGGAGGAGACCCAGTACTTC,CASSSGLEETQYF
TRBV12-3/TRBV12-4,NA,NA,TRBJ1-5,TGTGCCAGCAGTTTAAGGCAGGGGATTGGTCAGCCCCAGCATTTT,CASSLRQGIGQPQHF
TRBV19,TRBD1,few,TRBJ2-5,TGTGCCAGTAGTAGGACAGGGCCGCAAGTGGAGACCCAGTACTTC,CASSRTGPQVETQYF
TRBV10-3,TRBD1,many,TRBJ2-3,TGTGCCATCGCCTCAGGGGGAAATACGCAGTATTTT,CAIASGGNTQYF
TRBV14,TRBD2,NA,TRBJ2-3,TGTGCCAGCAGCCAGAACCGGGACTACCGCACAGATACGCAGTATTTT,CASSQNRDYRTDTQYF
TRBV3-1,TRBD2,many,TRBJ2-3,TGTGCCAGCAGCCTAGCGGGAGGGCCCGGAGATACGCAGTATTTT,CASSLAGGPGDTQYF
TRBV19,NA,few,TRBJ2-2,TGTGCCAGTAGTTGGACGGGCGTCACCGGGGAGCTGTTTTTT,CASSWTGVTGELFF
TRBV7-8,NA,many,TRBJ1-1,TGTGCCAGCTCCACCATACCCCGAGTAGGGACAACCCACACTGAAGCTTTCTTT,CASSTIPRVGTTHTEAFF
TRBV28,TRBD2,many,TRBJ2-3,TGTGCCAGCAGAGGACAAACTAGCGGGAGGACAGATACGCAGTATTTT,CASRGQTSGRTDTQYF
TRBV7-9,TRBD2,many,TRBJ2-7,TGTGCCAGCAGCTTAGATGCGGGAGATTCCTACGAGCAGTACTTC,CASSLDAGDSYEQYF
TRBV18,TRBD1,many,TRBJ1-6,TGTGCCAGCTCATCCGGGACAGATAATTCACCCCTCCACTTT,CASSSGTDNSPLHF
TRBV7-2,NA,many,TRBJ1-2,TGTGCCAGCAGCCTTCCAGGGAACTGGCATGGCTACACCTTC,CASSLPGNWHGYTF
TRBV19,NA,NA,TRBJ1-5,TGTGCCAGTACGGACAGCCCCAATCAGCCCCAGCATTTT,CASTDSPNQPQHF